The source of this T cell receptor (beta chain) is a study of response to subunit inactivated influenza vaccine. Findings and limits, study-wide: Authors suggested seasonal influenza vaccinations each recruit few new T cells.

A single record per CDR3 protein comes from TCRdb applying MiXCR to the RT-PCR reads. This repertoire shows hundreds of thousands of distinct CDR3 sequences, roughly 11% found once; its top ten account for about an eighth. The CDR3 is 16 residues long. Germline V gene data show CDR1 as SGHNT and CDR2 as YENEEA. J gave up 2 bases and V 5 bases, and 9 bases lay outside the gene matches. In its sample, this clonotype was seen a few times. Its target is unknown. Source: PBMCs from blood, taken more than 35 days after vaccination. The gene calls are TRBV11-3 and TRBJ2-1; 7 bases match TRBD1. This clonotype originated in a man in his forties or fifties who received an inactivated influenza vaccine. The CDR3 DNA follows: TGTGCCAGCAGCACTAGGGGGACAGAAGCCTACAATGAGCAGTTCTTC. Translation: CASSTRGTEAYNEQFF.